Presented here are 28 T cell receptor beta chains from one specimen sequenced in a study of control samples from healthy donors and cancer patients. Sequencing used immunoSEQ multiplex PCR; TCRdb keeps in-frame clones, though not all of them. The profile covers 150,000 or so clones, with 90% to 95% appearing a single time and 5.8% taken by the ten largest. Sequenced sample: blood. Every receptor here comes from a man between 18 and 35 years old in good health.

V is TRBV2 and J is TRBJ2-7; D not certain. In germline, CDR1 is SNHLY, CDR2 FYNNEI. V dropped 4 bases and J dropped 0 bases, with 10 bases sitting between them. The CDR3 sequence is 14 residues long. CDR3 amino acids: CASSGIRLSYEQYF. CDR3 DNA: TGTGCCAGCAGTGGAATTAGACTCTCCTACGAGCAGTACTTC. The variable domain in full, completed from reference TRBV2 and TRBJ2-7, reads EPEVTQTPSHQVTQMGQEVILRCVPISNHLYFYWYRQILGQKVEFLVSFYNNEISEKSEIFDDQFSVERPDGSNFTLKIRSTKLEDSAMYFCASSGIRLSYEQYFGPGTRLTVT.

The chain recombines TRBV2 with TRBJ1-5, with D possibly TRBD1 on 5 matching bases. Between the trimmed V and J ends, which lost 3 bases and 0 bases, there was a span of 18 bases. CDR3 length: 18 residues. Germline V CDR1 and CDR2: SNHLY, FYNNEI. Here the CDR3 DNA reads TGTGCCAGCAGTGACCCAGGCGTTGGGGGAAATAGCAATCAGCCCCAGCATTTT. Translation gives CASSDPGVGGNSNQPQHF.

The V gene is TRBV6-5, the J gene TRBJ1-5; 7 bases fit TRBD1. Germline trimming cut 2 bases from V and 0 bases from J; bases unmatched to any gene: 1. The CDR3 covers 15 residues. Looked up from germline, CDR1 is MNHEY and CDR2 is SVGAGI. Written as DNA, the CDR3 is TGTGCCAGCAGTTACGACAGGGTTAGCAATCAGCCCCAGCATTTT. Protein product: CASSYDRVSNQPQHF.

The chain employs TRBV30 and TRBJ1-6, with D possibly matching TRBD1 (6 bases). Germline CDR1 GTSNPN, CDR2 SVGIG (reference sequence). The V gene lost 1 base and the J gene lost 8 bases, with 9 bases spanning the gap. CDR3 size: 13 residues. CDR3 sequence reads: CAWSAQGHSPLHF. DNA of the CDR3: TGTGCCTGGAGTGCACAGGGCCATTCACCCCTCCACTTT.

The V call is TRBV5-1, the J call TRBJ2-2, with D perhaps TRBD1 (6 bases). CDR1 is SGHRS, CDR2 YFSETQ, per germline. The CDR3 is 15 residues long. V was cut by 0 bases and J by 5 bases, with 11 bases left in between. CDR3 DNA: TGCGCCAGCAGCTTGGCCGTTAGGGGGACCGGGGAGCTGTTTTTT. Protein sequence: CASSLAVRGTGELFF. The full variable domain, in which reference TRBV5-1 and TRBJ2-2 provide the parts outside the CDR3, is KAGVTQTPRYLIKTRGQQVTLSCSPISGHRSVSWYQQTPGQGLQFLFEYFSETQRNKGNFPGRFSGRQFSNSRSEMNVSTLELGDSALYLCASSLAVRGTGELFFGEGSRLTVL.

This chain connects TRBV7-9 to TRBJ2-5, with D possibly matching TRBD2 (5 bases). The germline CDR1 and CDR2 sequences are SEHNR and FQNEAQ (reference sequence). V lost 4 bases, J lost 2 bases, and 17 bases lay in between. The CDR3 has 16 amino acids. The CDR3 DNA reads TGTGCCAGCAGCTCCCTAAGAGGAGGTCGTCAAGAGACCCAGTACTTC. It translates to CASSSLRGGRQETQYF.

This clone has only one observation. The rearrangement joins TRBV24-1 to TRBJ2-7; D is unresolved. This CDR3 has 11 residues. Germline V gene lookup returns CDR1 KGHDR and CDR2 SFDVKD. Trimming left V 5 bases short and J 4 bases short, with 5 bases between. The chain's CDR3 is CATSVGYEQYF. The CDR3 coding sequence is TGTGCCACCAGTGTGGGATACGAGCAGTACTTC.

The genes are TRBV4-3 and TRBJ2-1; D uncertain. V lost 1 base, J lost 9 bases, and 19 bases lay in between. CDR1 is LGHNA, CDR2 YSLEER, per germline. The CDR3 extends over 16 amino acids. The CDR3, as DNA: TGCGCCAGCAGCCAAGCGTTGTCTGGTGGGGTCGGTGAGCAGTTCTTC. Amino acid sequence: CASSQALSGGVGEQFF.

The gene calls are TRBV19 and TRBJ1-1; D remains ambiguous. The CDR3 consists of 13 residues. With 3 bases removed from V and 3 bases from J, the gap between germline ends came to 8 bases. CDR1 LNHDA and CDR2 SQIVND come from the germline V gene (reference sequence). CDR3: CASSMSPDTEAFF. The CDR3 coding sequence is TGTGCCAGTAGTATGAGTCCAGACACTGAAGCTTTCTTT.

This sequence joins TRBV4-2 and TRBJ1-1, with 7 bases fitting TRBD1. Losses at the gene ends were 1 base for V and 11 bases for J; bases not matched to a gene: 1. This CDR3 spans 11 amino acids. The germline gives CDR1 LGHNA, CDR2 YNFKEQ. The CDR3 coding sequence is TGTGCCAGCAGCCAAGGCAGGGGGGCTTTCTTT. As protein: CASSQGRGAFF.

The chain has TRBV19 and TRBJ2-1; TRBD2 matches at 9 bases. Germline trimming cut 4 bases from V and 2 bases from J; bases unmatched to any gene: 6. Germline assignment: CDR1 LNHDA and CDR2 SQIVND (reference sequence). The CDR3 spans 16 residues. This CDR3 is CASSRYLAGAYNEQFF. The CDR3 nucleotides read TGTGCCAGTAGTAGATATTTAGCGGGGGCCTACAATGAGCAGTTCTTC. Variable domain in full (rest from reference TRBV19 and TRBJ2-1): DGGITQSPKYLFRKEGQNVTLSCEQNLNHDAMYWYRQDPGQGLRLIYYSQIVNDFQKGDIAEGYSVSREKKESFPLTVTSAQKNPTAFYLCASSRYLAGAYNEQFFGPGTRLTVL.

V usage is TRBV4-1 and J usage is TRBJ2-7; 7 bases are shared with TRBD1. The germline gives CDR1 MGHRA, CDR2 YSYEKL. This CDR3 spans 16 amino acids. V lost 4 bases, J lost 4 bases, and 13 bases stayed unmatched. The CDR3 region has the DNA TGCGCCAGCAGCCTAAAGTTTACAGGGGCCGGATACGAGCAGTACTTC. This gives the protein CASSLKFTGAGYEQYF.

This chain uses TRBV4-3 with TRBJ2-3; the D gene is possibly TRBD2 (5 bases). The CDR3 sequence is 16 residues long. Germline loops: CDR1 LGHNA, CDR2 YSLEER. Trimming stripped 0 bases from V and 6 bases from J, with 16 bases between. For the CDR3, the DNA is TGCGCCAGCAGCCAAGATCGGTACGAGGGTTCGGATACGCAGTATTTT. It yields the protein CASSQDRYEGSDTQYF.

There are a few counts of this clone. The rearrangement uses TRBV5-4 and TRBJ2-4; 15 positions agree with TRBD2. The CDR3 has 14 residues. CDR1 and CDR2 (germline): SGHNT, YYREEE (reference sequence). With 4 bases clipped from V and 14 bases from J, the junction kept 7 bases outside the gene matches. The CDR3 DNA reads TGTGCCAGCAGCAGGACTAGCGGGGGGGCAAGAGAGTACTTC. Protein sequence: CASSRTSGGAREYF.

The chain joins TRBV6-4 to TRBJ2-2; possibly TRBD2 for D (5 bases). The V end lost 6 bases, the J end lost 7 bases, and 15 bases lay between the germline ends. Germline values: CDR1 MRHNA, CDR2 SNTAGT. The CDR3 totals 14 residues. CDR3 sequence reads: CASSLEDRVGELFF. The CDR3 DNA reads TGTGCCAGCAGCTTGGAGGATCGAGTCGGGGAGCTGTTTTTT.

This sequence joins TRBV7-6 and TRBJ2-2, with TRBD2 identical over 15 bases. The CDR3 loop spans 18 amino acids. The J segment lost 0 bases and the V segment lost 5 bases, leaving 4 bases of the junction unmatched. In germline, CDR1 is SGHVS, CDR2 FNYEAQ. CDR3 protein: CASSLGTSGRTNTGELFF. The CDR3 nucleotides read TGTGCCAGCAGCCTAGGGACTAGCGGGAGGACGAACACCGGGGAGCTGTTTTTT.

The chain combines TRBV29-1 with TRBJ1-1, with D uncertain. V was clipped by 1 base and J by 0 bases, with 15 bases between them. The CDR3 sequence is 16 residues long. CDR1 and CDR2 (germline): SQVTM, ANQGSEA. CDR3 coding DNA: TGCAGCGTTGAAGGCCTGTATGGGCAGATGAACACTGAAGCTTTCTTT. Protein product: CSVEGLYGQMNTEAFF.

The V gene is TRBV29-1, the J gene TRBJ2-1; TRBD2 might be the D (6 bases). Per the germline V gene, CDR1 is SQVTM and CDR2 is ANQGSEA. The length of the CDR3 is 15 residues. Trimming shortened V by 1 base and J by 7 bases, and 17 bases separated the two germline ends. The CDR3 is CSVEGDGTYTNEQFF. CDR3 coding DNA: TGCAGCGTTGAAGGGGACGGGACTTACACGAATGAGCAGTTCTTC.

The chain has TRBV28 and TRBJ2-4; D gene uncertain. The CDR3 loop spans 15 amino acids. Per germline, CDR1 MDHEN and CDR2 SYDVKM. V lost 5 bases, J lost 0 bases, and 11 bases lay in between. The CDR3 region has the DNA TGTGCCAGCAGTCCCTACAGTCTAGCCAAAAACATTCAGTACTTC. Translation gives CASSPYSLAKNIQYF.

This chain joins TRBV5-6 and TRBJ2-2; D gene uncertain. The V end was cut by 2 bases, the J end by 8 bases, with 22 bases between. The germline V gene has CDR1 SGHDT and CDR2 YYEEEE. The CDR3 runs to 17 residues. The CDR3 loop reads CASSFLFSSSYRGELFF. CDR3 DNA sequence: TGTGCCAGCAGCTTTCTTTTCTCGTCCTCTTATCGGGGGGAGCTGTTTTTT.

CDR3 coding DNA: TGTGCCAGCAGCGGGACTCAGACGGAGGTTAGCGAGCAGTTCTTC. Translated, it gives CASSGTQTEVSEQFF. The rearrangement uses TRBV5-5 and TRBJ2-1, with D tentatively TRBD2 (6 bases). From germline, CDR1 is SGHKS and CDR2 YYEKEE (reference sequence). Trimming took 4 bases from V and 10 from J, leaving 21 bases between them. The CDR3 consists of 15 residues.

V and J are TRBV7-9 and TRBJ1-1; a possible D gene is TRBD1 (6 bases). Germline V gene lookup returns CDR1 SEHNR and CDR2 FQNEAQ (reference sequence). This CDR3 is 15 amino acids long. V lost 4 bases to trimming and J lost 5 bases, with 17 bases between them. The DNA for the CDR3 is TGTGCCAGCAGCTCCTCCGGGACAAGGCTAACTGAAGCTTTCTTT. Translated: CASSSSGTRLTEAFF.

The chain combines TRBV3-1 (or the pseudogene TRBV3-2) with TRBJ1-6; 8 bases are shared with TRBD1. The CDR3 has 17 residues. Germline V gives CDR1 LGHDT, CDR2 YNNKEL (reference sequence). V shed 0 bases, J shed 10 bases, and the junction held 11 bases outside the gene matches. CDR3: CASSQDYSGTGASPLHF. The CDR3 DNA is TGTGCCAGCAGCCAAGACTACTCCGGGACAGGCGCGTCACCCCTCCACTTT.

The sample holds a few counts of this clone. The V gene is TRBV6-5, the J gene TRBJ1-6, with D possibly being TRBD1 (6 bases). In germline, CDR1 is MNHEY, CDR2 SVGAGI. V lost 6 bases, J lost 7 bases, and 13 bases lay in between. This CDR3 has 14 residues. CDR3 in amino acids: CASSWGGHNSPLHF. CDR3 nucleotide sequence: TGTGCCAGCAGCTGGGGGGGGCACAATTCACCCCTCCACTTT.

The genes are TRBV2 and TRBJ2-1, with TRBD2 identical over 10 bases. This CDR3 spans 15 amino acids. Germline CDR1 reads SNHLY; CDR2 reads FYNNEI. The J segment lost 8 bases and the V segment lost 6 bases, leaving 10 bases of the junction unmatched. CDR3 coding DNA: TGTGCCAGCAGCGTGACTAGCGGGTGGGCACATGAGCAGTTCTTC. Residues: CASSVTSGWAHEQFF.

The chain uses TRBV6-1 and TRBJ2-7, with 9 bases that match TRBD1. J gave up 2 bases and V 4 bases, and 12 bases lay outside the gene matches. This CDR3 has 17 residues. The germline V gene has CDR1 MNHNS and CDR2 SASEGT. CDR3 sequence reads: CASSASLWGQGPYEQYF. In DNA form, the CDR3 reads TGTGCCAGCAGTGCCTCCCTATGGGGACAGGGCCCCTACGAGCAGTACTTC.

This clone was seen just once. The chain links TRBV7-2 to TRBJ2-1; weak D call: TRBD2 (5 bases). The CDR3 has 15 residues. The germline CDR1 and CDR2 sequences are SGHTA and FQGNSA. Trimming took 3 bases from V and 8 from J, leaving 17 bases between them. CDR3 in DNA: TGTGCCAGCAGCTTGAGAGACGGGGTGGTGCATGAGCAGTTCTTC. As protein: CASSLRDGVVHEQFF.

This chain connects TRBV10-3 to TRBJ2-7; 8 nucleotides match TRBD1. CDR3 size: 13 residues. J was trimmed by 5 bases and V by 2 bases; bases with no gene match: 2. Germline lookup yields CDR1 ENHRY and CDR2 SYGVKD. CDR3 DNA: TGTGCCATCAGTGAGACGGACAGGGACGAGCAGTACTTC. This gives the protein CAISETDRDEQYF.